The 32 T cell receptor beta chains below come from one sample, sequenced in a study of T cell responses to AZD1222 COVID-19 vaccine. Some clones are missing from TCRdb's copy, which holds only in-frame ones; the method was immunoSEQ multiplex PCR. In the table there are around 160,000 clones, roughly nine tenths of which are singletons. Specimen: peripheral blood, collected 28 days after the second AZD1222 dose. The receptors shown here come from an adult who received the AZD1222 COVID-19 vaccine.

The CDR3 bases are TGTGCCTGGAGTGTAGTAGCAGGAGGGGTTTATGGCTACACCTTC. This codes for CAWSVVAGGVYGYTF. V is TRBV30 and J is TRBJ1-2; possible D gene TRBD1, 5 bases. This CDR3 comprises 15 residues. The V end lost 0 bases, the J end lost 5 bases, and 16 bases lay between the germline ends. Germline V gene sequence: CDR1 GTSNPN, CDR2 SVGIG (reference sequence).

The chain employs TRBV6-5 and TRBJ2-7; 10 nucleotides align to TRBD2. The CDR3 totals 13 residues. Trimming cost V 8 bases and J 2 bases; bases outside gene matches: 3. Per germline, CDR1 MNHEY and CDR2 SVGAGI. CDR3 region: CASRTSGTYEQYF. The CDR3 region has the DNA TGTGCCAGCCGGACTAGCGGAACCTACGAGCAGTACTTC.

This clone is a singleton in its sample. Different DNA sequences within this sample yield the same CDR3. The chain employs TRBV18 and TRBJ1-5; no clear D gene. Germline CDR1 KGHSH, CDR2 LQKENI. This CDR3 contains 13 residues. Trimming shortened V by 2 bases and J by 4 bases, and 6 bases separated the two germline ends. In DNA, the CDR3 is TGTGCCAGCTCACCAGCTGGTAATCAGCCCCAGCATTTT. Translating gives CASSPAGNQPQHF.

V is TRBV19 and J is TRBJ2-6; 9 bases agree with TRBD1. After removal of 5 bases from V and 0 bases from J, the junction contained 5 bases not matched to a gene. The CDR3 consists of 17 residues. Germline CDR1 LNHDA, CDR2 SQIVND (reference sequence). CDR3 in DNA: TGTGCCAGTAGTCCCGGGACAGGGAACTCTGGGGCCAACGTCCTGACTTTC. This codes for CASSPGTGNSGANVLTF.

The chain joins TRBV18 to TRBJ1-1; D is undetermined. The V end was cut by 6 bases, the J end by 1 base, with 12 bases between. The CDR3 extends over 14 amino acids. Germline CDR1 and CDR2: KGHSH and LQKENI. CDR3 loop: CASSEGLKNTEAFF. In nucleotides, the CDR3 is TGTGCCAGCTCCGAAGGGTTGAAGAACACTGAAGCTTTCTTT. Full variable domain (outside the CDR3, taken from reference TRBV18 and TRBJ1-1): NAGVMQNPRHLVRRRGQEARLRCSPMKGHSHVYWYRQLPEEGLKFMVYLQKENIIDESGMPKERFSAEFPKEGPSILRIQQVVRGDSAAYFCASSEGLKNTEAFFGQGTRLTVV.

This clone was seen only once. The V and J genes are TRBV10-3 and TRBJ1-2, with D unresolved. Germline V gene lookup returns CDR1 ENHRY and CDR2 SYGVKD. V lost 5 bases, J lost 2 bases, and 12 bases lay in between. This CDR3 is built from 14 residues. Written as DNA, the CDR3 is TGTGCCATCAGTCATAGGGAGGCGAACTATGGCTACACCTTC. Its protein product is CAISHREANYGYTF.

This rearrangement joins TRBV7-2 to TRBJ2-7; 13 nucleotides match TRBD2. CDR1 is SGHTA and CDR2 is FQGNSA in the germline V gene. V lost 5 bases to trimming and J lost 7 bases; unmatched junction nucleotides: 5. This CDR3 has 14 amino acids. CDR3 amino acids: CASSIPGLAGEQYF. The CDR3 DNA sequence: TGTGCCAGCAGCATACCGGGACTAGCGGGAGAGCAGTACTTC.

The V gene is TRBV28, the J gene TRBJ2-2; 12 bases map to TRBD2. CDR1 MDHEN and CDR2 SYDVKM come from the germline V gene. This CDR3 contains 17 residues. The junction had 11 bases not matched to a gene; V was cut back by 6 bases and J by 6 bases. CDR3 loop: CASSRWHLAGGPGELFF. The DNA for the CDR3 is TGTGCCAGCAGCAGATGGCACCTAGCGGGAGGGCCCGGGGAGCTGTTTTTT.

The J gene is TRBJ2-5, the V gene TRBV13; a possible D gene is TRBD1 (6 bases). V was trimmed by 4 bases and J by 2 bases, leaving 8 bases between them. This CDR3 region has 13 residues. Looked up from germline, CDR1 is PRHDT and CDR2 is FYEKMQ (reference sequence). This CDR3 is CASSSTGQETQYF. CDR3 in DNA: TGTGCCAGCAGCTCGACAGGTCAAGAGACCCAGTACTTC.

J is TRBJ2-3 and V is TRBV3-1 (or the pseudogene TRBV3-2); a possible D gene is TRBD2 (5 bases). The CDR3 is made up of 16 amino acids. Germline CDR1 reads LGHDT; CDR2 reads YNNKEL (reference sequence). V was pared by 5 bases and J by 2 bases, with 17 bases between. CDR3 DNA sequence: TGTGCCAGCAGCGACCCGGAGAGCGGTCCCACAGATACGCAGTATTTT. It yields the protein CASSDPESGPTDTQYF.

This sequence joins TRBV7-3 and TRBJ1-1; weak D call: TRBD1 (6 bases). V lost 5 bases to trimming and J lost 4 bases, with 14 bases between them. The CDR3 length is 14 residues. Germline CDR1 reads SGHTA; CDR2 reads FQGTGA. The CDR3 sequence is CASSQSQGSTEAFF. CDR3 sequence (DNA): TGTGCCAGCAGCCAGTCTCAGGGGAGCACTGAAGCTTTCTTT.

V usage is TRBV7-9 and J usage is TRBJ1-2; D unclear. Per the germline V gene, CDR1 is SEHNR and CDR2 is FQNEAQ (reference sequence). The CDR3 spans 19 residues. V lost 3 bases and J 4 bases, leaving 27 bases between the germline ends. CDR3 sequence: CASSFRREGPAGGAYGYTF. The CDR3 DNA is TGTGCCAGCAGCTTTCGACGAGAAGGTCCGGCAGGAGGCGCCTATGGCTACACCTTC.

V and J are TRBV28 and TRBJ2-3; D is unresolved. Germline V gives CDR1 MDHEN, CDR2 SYDVKM. Trimming took 5 bases from V and 1 from J, leaving 7 bases between them. The CDR3 is 13 amino acids. CDR3 amino acids: CASSTPGTDTQYF. In DNA, the CDR3 is TGTGCCAGCAGTACCCCGGGCACAGATACGCAGTATTTT.

The chain combines TRBV7-2 with TRBJ2-3, with 7 bases that match TRBD2. The CDR3 is made up of 16 amino acids. After removal of 1 base from V and 4 bases from J, the junction contained 8 bases not matched to a gene. Germline CDR1 and CDR2: SGHTA and FQGNSA. The CDR3 bases are TGTGCCAGCAGCTTAGTGGCCCTTCTAGCGGCAGATACGCAGTATTTT. This codes for CASSLVALLAADTQYF.

The rearrangement uses TRBV28 and TRBJ1-5; TRBD1 matches at 9 bases. The CDR3 consists of 18 residues. The germline gives CDR1 MDHEN, CDR2 SYDVKM. V was pared by 5 bases and J by 3 bases, with 14 bases of the junction left unmatched. The CDR3 is CASSRDRGGSWNNQPQHF. In DNA form, the CDR3 reads TGTGCCAGCAGTCGTGACAGGGGGGGGTCATGGAACAATCAGCCCCAGCATTTT. Based on the CDR3 plus reference TRBV28 and TRBJ1-5, the full variable domain is DVKVTQSSRYLVKRTGEKVFLECVQDMDHENMFWYRQDPGLGLRLIYFSYDVKMKEKGDIPEGYSVSREKKERFSLILESASTNQTSMYLCASSRDRGGSWNNQPQHFGDGTRLSIL.

V is TRBV6-2 or TRBV6-3 and J is TRBJ2-1, with D hard to call. The CDR3 covers 15 residues. The V end was cut by 7 bases, the J end by 8 bases, with 21 bases between. Looked up from germline, CDR1 is MNHEY and CDR2 is SVGEGT. The CDR3 region is CASTPLQLPNDEQFF. CDR3 DNA: TGTGCCAGCACCCCTCTCCAGCTCCCCAATGATGAGCAGTTCTTC.

V and J are TRBV15 and TRBJ2-1, with D unclear. CDR3 length equals 12 residues. Per the germline V gene, CDR1 is LNHNV and CDR2 is YYDKDF (reference sequence). The germline V and J ends were trimmed by 5 bases and 8 bases, with 10 bases remaining between them. The CDR3 nucleotides read TGTGCCACCAGCCCCAGTTTGGATGAGCAGTTCTTC. Amino acid sequence: CATSPSLDEQFF.

This sequence joins TRBV15 and TRBJ1-5; D may be TRBD1 (5 bases). There are 16 residues in the CDR3. V was shortened by 0 bases and J by 2 bases, with 11 bases between the two germline ends. Germline V CDR1 and CDR2: LNHNV, YYDKDF (reference sequence). The CDR3 reads CATSRDRGNGNQPQHF. Written as DNA, the CDR3 is TGTGCCACCAGCAGAGATCGGGGCAATGGCAATCAGCCCCAGCATTTT.

The chain joins TRBV6-5 to TRBJ1-2, with D perhaps matching TRBD1 (6 bases). This CDR3 is built from 13 residues. From germline, CDR1 is MNHEY and CDR2 SVGAGI. The V and J ends lost 6 bases and 0 bases respectively, with 8 bases between them. The CDR3, as DNA: TGTGCCAGCAGGCAGGGGACTAACTATGGCTACACCTTC. This sequence encodes CASRQGTNYGYTF.

This chain connects TRBV2 to TRBJ1-5; D gene uncertain. Germline V gives CDR1 SNHLY, CDR2 FYNNEI. The CDR3 has 14 residues. V lost 0 bases to trimming and J lost 2 bases, with 5 bases between them. The CDR3 is CASSEALGNQPQHF. In nucleotides, the CDR3 is TGTGCCAGCAGTGAAGCGCTTGGCAATCAGCCCCAGCATTTT.

The rearrangement links TRBV19 to TRBJ1-4; 8 bases fit TRBD1. CDR1 and CDR2 from the germline V gene are LNHDA and SQIVND (reference sequence). This CDR3 spans 16 amino acids. With 0 bases clipped from V and 8 bases from J, the junction kept 8 bases outside the gene matches. CDR3 region: CASSIDPGTGSEKLFF. The CDR3 coding sequence is TGTGCCAGTAGTATAGATCCCGGGACAGGAAGCGAAAAACTGTTTTTT.

In its sample, this clone was seen once. The gene calls are TRBV5-6 and TRBJ1-1; no firm D call. Trimming took 4 bases from V and 4 from J, leaving 11 bases between them. There are 13 residues in the CDR3. Germline V gene data show CDR1 as SGHDT and CDR2 as YYEEEE. CDR3 nucleotides: TGTGCCAGCAGCCGTTTAGAAAGCACTGAAGCTTTCTTT. It is translated as CASSRLESTEAFF. Drawing the rest from reference TRBV5-6 and TRBJ1-1, the complete variable domain is DAGVTQSPTHLIKTRGQQVTLRCSPKSGHDTVSWYQQALGQGPQFIFQYYEEEERQRGNFPDRFSGHQFPNYSSELNVNALLLGDSALYLCASSRLESTEAFFGQGTRLTVV.

The chain employs TRBV27 and TRBJ2-1, with TRBD2 matching 11 bases. Unmatched junction bases numbered 14, after V lost 4 bases and J lost 6 bases. Germline-derived CDR1 and CDR2 are MNHEY and SMNVEV (reference sequence). The CDR3 contains 18 residues. In DNA form, the CDR3 reads TGTGCCAGCAGTTCGCAGCTCTCAGTAGCGGGGGGGTTCAATGAGCAGTTCTTC. It yields the protein CASSSQLSVAGGFNEQFF.

The CDR3 loop is CASSQTTSGGQYF. CDR3 sequence (DNA): TGTGCCAGCAGCCAAACAACTAGCGGGGGGCAGTACTTC. The chain couples TRBV4-2 to TRBJ2-7; 11 nucleotides agree with TRBD2. The CDR3 is 13 residues long. Germline CDR1 reads LGHNA; CDR2 reads YNFKEQ. The ends lost 2 bases at V and 9 bases at J; junction bases unmatched: 3.

This chain's CDR3 is CASSLQSSNTEAFF. In DNA form, the CDR3 reads TGTGCCAGCAGCCTACAGAGCTCGAACACTGAAGCTTTCTTT. This chain joins TRBV2 and TRBJ1-1; D is ambiguous. Trimming left V 6 bases short and J 1 base short, with 12 bases between. This CDR3 comprises 14 residues. The V gene's germline CDR1 is SNHLY and CDR2 FYNNEI.

The table lists this clone with a count of one. This same CDR3 is encoded by further DNA sequences in the sample. The chain combines TRBV3-1 (or the pseudogene TRBV3-2) with TRBJ1-1; D possibly corresponds to TRBD1 (6 bases). The CDR3 covers 16 residues. The V and J ends lost 3 bases and 5 bases respectively, with 19 bases between them. Germline CDR1 reads LGHDT; CDR2 reads YNNKEL (reference sequence). The CDR3 is CASSQVGGGARTEAFF. CDR3 in DNA: TGTGCCAGCAGCCAGGTAGGAGGGGGGGCTCGGACTGAAGCTTTCTTT.

The chain recombines TRBV11-2 with TRBJ1-1; D perhaps matches TRBD1 (5 bases). Deletions cut 3 bases from V and 7 bases from J, with 15 bases between. The CDR3 covers 14 residues. CDR1 and CDR2 from the germline V gene are SGHAT and FQNNGV. The CDR3 protein is CASSFGGGRGEAFF. DNA of the CDR3: TGTGCCAGCAGCTTTGGCGGGGGAAGGGGTGAAGCTTTCTTT.

This rearrangement joins TRBV6-1 to TRBJ1-3; possibly TRBD1 for D (6 bases). The CDR3 has 16 amino acids. V lost 4 bases and J lost 0, with 13 bases in between. The germline CDR1 and CDR2 sequences are MNHNS and SASEGT. CDR3 sequence: CASSGRQENSGNTIYF. CDR3 in DNA: TGTGCCAGCAGTGGGCGACAGGAAAACTCTGGAAACACCATATATTTT.

The chain carries TRBV4-1 and TRBJ1-4; D unclear. The length of the CDR3 is 15 residues. Trimming pared 1 base from V and 0 bases from J, leaving 6 bases between. Germline loops: CDR1 MGHRA, CDR2 YSYEKL. Written as DNA, the CDR3 is TGCGCCAGCAGCCAAGTAGGTGCAACTAATGAAAAACTGTTTTTT. Its protein is CASSQVGATNEKLFF.

The chain recombines TRBV30 with TRBJ1-2; a possible D gene is TRBD1 (6 bases). With 0 bases removed from V and 5 bases from J, the gap between germline ends came to 10 bases. CDR3 length: 13 residues. The germline CDR1 and CDR2 sequences are GTSNPN and SVGIG (reference sequence). CDR3 DNA: TGTGCCTGGAGTGTCTGGGGGCCATATGGCTACACCTTC. Its protein is CAWSVWGPYGYTF.

This chain uses TRBV6-5 with TRBJ2-3; D gene unclear. V lost 7 bases, J lost 3 bases, and 8 bases lay in between. This CDR3 has 12 amino acids. Germline CDR1 reads MNHEY; CDR2 reads SVGAGI. The chain's CDR3 is CASTYLTDTQYF. As DNA, the CDR3 is TGTGCCAGCACCTACCTTACAGATACGCAGTATTTT.

V and J are TRBV19 and TRBJ1-1; possible D gene TRBD1, 5 bases. The V and J ends lost 0 bases and 0 bases respectively, with 8 bases between them. CDR1 LNHDA and CDR2 SQIVND come from the germline V gene (reference sequence). The CDR3 runs to 15 residues. The CDR3 reads CASSIDRGLNTEAFF. CDR3 DNA sequence: TGTGCCAGTAGTATAGATCGGGGGTTGAACACTGAAGCTTTCTTT.